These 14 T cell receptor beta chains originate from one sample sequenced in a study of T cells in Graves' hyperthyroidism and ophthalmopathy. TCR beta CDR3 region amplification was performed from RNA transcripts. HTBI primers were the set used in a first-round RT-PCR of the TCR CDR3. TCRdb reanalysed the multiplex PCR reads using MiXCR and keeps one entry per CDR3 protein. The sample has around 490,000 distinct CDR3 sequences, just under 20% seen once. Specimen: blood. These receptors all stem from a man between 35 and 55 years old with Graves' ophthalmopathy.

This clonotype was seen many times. The CDR3, as DNA: TGTGCCAGCAGCGCTGACCTTAGCACAGATACGCAGTATTTT. It is translated as CASSADLSTDTQYF. The V and J genes are TRBV7-9 and TRBJ2-3; no clear D. This CDR3 spans 14 amino acids. Per germline, CDR1 SEHNR and CDR2 FQNEAQ (reference sequence). Trimming took 5 bases from V and 0 from J, leaving 9 bases between them.

Here the CDR3 DNA reads TGTGCCACCAGCAGAGCCAATCTTGATACGCAGTATTTT. This encodes CATSRANLDTQYF. This chain joins TRBV15 and TRBJ2-3; D unresolved. The V end lost 1 base, the J end lost 6 bases, and 8 bases lay between the germline ends. The CDR3 runs 13 residues. Germline V gene lookup returns CDR1 LNHNV and CDR2 YYDKDF (reference sequence).

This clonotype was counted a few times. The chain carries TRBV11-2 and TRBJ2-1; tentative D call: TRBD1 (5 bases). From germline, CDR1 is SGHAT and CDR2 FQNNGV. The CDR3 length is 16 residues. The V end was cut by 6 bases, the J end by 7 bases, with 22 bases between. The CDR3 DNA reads TGTGCCAGCAGTTCCAGGGCTACAGCCCGATTTAATGAGCAGTTCTTC. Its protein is CASSSRATARFNEQFF.

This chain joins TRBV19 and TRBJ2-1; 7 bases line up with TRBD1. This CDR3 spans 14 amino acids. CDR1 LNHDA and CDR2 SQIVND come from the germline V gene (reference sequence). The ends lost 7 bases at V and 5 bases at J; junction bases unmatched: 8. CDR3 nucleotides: TGTGCCAGTACCATTGGGGACAGTCACAATGAGCAGTTCTTC. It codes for CASTIGDSHNEQFF.

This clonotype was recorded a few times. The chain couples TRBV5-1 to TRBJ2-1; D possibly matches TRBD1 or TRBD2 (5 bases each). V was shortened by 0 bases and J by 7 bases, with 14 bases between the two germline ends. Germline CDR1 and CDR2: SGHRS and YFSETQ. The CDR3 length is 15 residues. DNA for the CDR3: TGCGCCAGCAGCTTGGCCGGGGACCTAGAGAATGAGCAGTTCTTC. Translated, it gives CASSLAGDLENEQFF.

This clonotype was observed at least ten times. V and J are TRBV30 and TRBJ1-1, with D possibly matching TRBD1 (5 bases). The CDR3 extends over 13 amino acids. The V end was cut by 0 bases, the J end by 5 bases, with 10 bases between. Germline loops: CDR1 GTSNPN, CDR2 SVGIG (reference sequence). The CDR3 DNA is TGTGCCTGGAGTGTTAGGGGAAGGACTGAAGCTTTCTTT. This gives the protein CAWSVRGRTEAFF.

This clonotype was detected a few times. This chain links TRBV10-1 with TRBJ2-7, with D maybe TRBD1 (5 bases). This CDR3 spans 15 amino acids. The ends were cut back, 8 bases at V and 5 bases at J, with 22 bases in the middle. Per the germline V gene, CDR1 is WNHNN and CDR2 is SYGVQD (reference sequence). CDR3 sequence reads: CASPPSAGLMDEQYF. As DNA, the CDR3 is TGCGCCAGCCCCCCGTCGGCAGGGTTGATGGACGAGCAGTACTTC.

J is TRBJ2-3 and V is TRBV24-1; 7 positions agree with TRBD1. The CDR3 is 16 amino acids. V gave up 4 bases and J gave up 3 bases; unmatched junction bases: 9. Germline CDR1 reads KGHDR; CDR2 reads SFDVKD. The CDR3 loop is CATSDPGTDGTDTQYF. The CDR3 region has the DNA TGTGCCACCAGTGACCCCGGGACAGACGGGACAGATACGCAGTATTTT.

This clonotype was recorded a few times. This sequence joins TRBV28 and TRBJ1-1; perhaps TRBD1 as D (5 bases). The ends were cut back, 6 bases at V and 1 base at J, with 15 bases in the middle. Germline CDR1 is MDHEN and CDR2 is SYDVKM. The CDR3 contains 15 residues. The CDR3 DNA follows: TGTGCCAGCAGATACCCCGACAGAACGAACACTGAAGCTTTCTTT. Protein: CASRYPDRTNTEAFF.

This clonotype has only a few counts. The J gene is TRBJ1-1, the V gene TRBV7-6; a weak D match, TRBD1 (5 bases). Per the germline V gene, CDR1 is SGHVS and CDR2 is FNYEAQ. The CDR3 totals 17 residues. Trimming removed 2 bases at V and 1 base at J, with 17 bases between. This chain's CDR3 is CASSLYLGTQENTEAFF. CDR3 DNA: TGTGCCAGCAGCTTATATCTCGGGACGCAGGAGAACACTGAAGCTTTCTTT.

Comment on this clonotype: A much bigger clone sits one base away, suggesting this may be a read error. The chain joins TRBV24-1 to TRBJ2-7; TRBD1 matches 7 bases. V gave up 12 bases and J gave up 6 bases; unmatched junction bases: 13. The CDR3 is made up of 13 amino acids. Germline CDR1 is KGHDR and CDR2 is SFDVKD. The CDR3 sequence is CAAGDPGGGEQYF. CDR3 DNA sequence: TGTGCCGCCGGAGACCCAGGGGGTGGCGAGCAGTACTTC.

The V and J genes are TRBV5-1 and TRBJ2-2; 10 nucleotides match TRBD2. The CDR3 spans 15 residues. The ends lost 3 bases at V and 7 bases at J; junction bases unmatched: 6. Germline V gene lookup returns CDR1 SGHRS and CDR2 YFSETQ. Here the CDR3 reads CASSSGAGGHGELFF. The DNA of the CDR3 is TGCGCCAGCAGCTCGGGAGCGGGAGGGCACGGGGAGCTGTTTTTT.

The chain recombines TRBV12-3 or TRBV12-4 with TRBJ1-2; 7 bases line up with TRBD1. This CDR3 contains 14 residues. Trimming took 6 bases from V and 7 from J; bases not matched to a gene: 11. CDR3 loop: CASSPPTGISGYTF. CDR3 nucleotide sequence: TGTGCCAGCAGCCCTCCGACAGGGATTAGTGGCTACACCTTC.

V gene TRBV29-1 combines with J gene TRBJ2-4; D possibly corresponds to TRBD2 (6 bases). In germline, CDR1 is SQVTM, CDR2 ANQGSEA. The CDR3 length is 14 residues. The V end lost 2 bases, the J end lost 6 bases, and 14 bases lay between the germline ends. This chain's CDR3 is CSVERQGGTNIQYF. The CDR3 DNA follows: TGCAGCGTTGAAAGGCAGGGAGGCACAAACATTCAGTACTTC.